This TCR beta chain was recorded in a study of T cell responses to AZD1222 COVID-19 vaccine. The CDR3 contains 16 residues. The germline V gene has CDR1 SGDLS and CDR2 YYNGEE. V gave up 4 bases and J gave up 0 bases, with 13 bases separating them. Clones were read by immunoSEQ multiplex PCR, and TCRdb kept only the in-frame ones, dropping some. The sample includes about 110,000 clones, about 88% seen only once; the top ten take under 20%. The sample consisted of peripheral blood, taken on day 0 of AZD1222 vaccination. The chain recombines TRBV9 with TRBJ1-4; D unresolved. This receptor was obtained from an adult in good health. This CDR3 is CASSPGQLATNEKLFF. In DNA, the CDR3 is TGTGCCAGCAGCCCCGGTCAGCTTGCAACTAATGAAAAACTGTTTTTT.